This passage covers 16 T cell receptor beta chains from one sample sequenced in a study of T and B cells in COVID-19 patients. BIOMED2 TRB-A/B primer pools were used in multiplex TRB PCR. Using its own MiXCR run on the multiplex PCR reads, TCRdb lists one record per CDR3 protein. The sample holds around 28,000 distinct CDR3 sequences, approximately 32% seen once. Each TRB amplification used about 230-550 ng of genomic DNA from blood. Sequences were obtained from blood. These receptor sequences come from a human donor who had recovered from COVID-19.

The chain employs TRBV5-4 and TRBJ1-4; 7 positions match TRBD1. The CDR3 contains 14 residues. CDR1 and CDR2 from the germline V gene are SGHNT and YYREEE (reference sequence). V lost 4 bases, J lost 8 bases, and 8 bases stayed unmatched. CDR3 loop: CASSQQGNGEKLFF. The CDR3 coding sequence is TGTGCCAGCAGCCAACAGGGGAACGGAGAAAAACTGTTTTTT.

The chain joins TRBV6-2 or TRBV6-3 to TRBJ2-5, with TRBD1 matching over 10 bases. The CDR3 totals 16 residues. V trimming: 8 bases; J trimming: 6 bases; junction bases outside the gene matches: 15. Germline V gene lookup returns CDR1 MNHEY and CDR2 SVGEGT. The CDR3 nucleotides read TGTGCCAGCTCGAAGCAGTCGGGGACAGGGGAAAAGACCCAGTACTTC. It translates to CASSKQSGTGEKTQYF.

This clonotype was counted only a few times. The chain joins TRBV15 to TRBJ2-2; the D gene is possibly TRBD1 (6 bases). The germline gives CDR1 LNHNV, CDR2 YYDKDF (reference sequence). The CDR3 covers 14 residues. V shed 3 bases and J shed 7 bases, with 12 bases lying between them. The chain's CDR3 is CATSRGARGGELFF. CDR3 DNA: TGTGCCACCAGCAGGGGGGCCAGGGGCGGGGAGCTGTTTTTT.

J is TRBJ2-5 and V is TRBV11-1; D remains unclear. The V and J ends lost 5 bases and 1 base respectively, with 14 bases between them. In germline, CDR1 is SGHAT, CDR2 FQDESV (reference sequence). The CDR3 covers 15 residues. The CDR3 loop reads CASSPHGYLQETQYF. The CDR3 DNA is TGTGCCAGCAGCCCGCACGGGTATCTCCAAGAGACCCAGTACTTC.

V and J are TRBV10-3 and TRBJ1-2; D is unresolved. Germline CDR1 reads ENHRY; CDR2 reads SYGVKD. The CDR3 consists of 13 residues. Between the trimmed V and J ends, which lost 7 bases and 0 bases, there was a span of 9 bases. CDR3 sequence: CAITLGTNYGYTF. The DNA of the CDR3 is TGTGCCATCACTCTGGGAACTAACTATGGCTACACCTTC.

The rearrangement uses TRBV4-2 and TRBJ2-1, with D unclear. CDR3 length: 15 residues. Trimming cost V 0 bases and J 4 bases, with 10 bases left between them. Germline CDR1 reads LGHNA; CDR2 reads YNFKEQ. The CDR3 sequence is CASSQDPGGYNEQFF. In DNA form, the CDR3 reads TGTGCCAGCAGCCAAGATCCTGGCGGTTACAATGAGCAGTTCTTC.

This chain links TRBV10-3 with TRBJ2-3, with 11 bases fitting TRBD2. The V gene end was trimmed by 6 bases and the J gene end by 2 bases; junction bases not matched to a gene: 7. The CDR3 sequence is 16 residues long. CDR1 and CDR2 from the germline V gene are ENHRY and SYGVKD. DNA of the CDR3: TGTGCCATCAGCGTATCGACTAGCGGGGCCACAGATACGCAGTATTTT. Amino acids: CAISVSTSGATDTQYF.

This clonotype was detected only a few times. The V call is TRBV20-1, the J call TRBJ1-2, with a tentative D call TRBD1 (6 bases). The CDR3 spans 13 residues. From germline, CDR1 is DFQATT and CDR2 SNEGSKA (reference sequence). V was cut by 5 bases and J by 0 bases, with 10 bases left in between. In DNA, the CDR3 is TGCAGTGCTCCGGGACAACCTAACTATGGCTACACCTTC. Protein sequence: CSAPGQPNYGYTF.

The rearrangement links TRBV4-3 to TRBJ2-1; 7 bases align to TRBD2. CDR3 length equals 15 residues. Germline trimming cut 1 base from V and 1 base from J; bases unmatched to any gene: 1. Germline V gene sequence: CDR1 LGHNA, CDR2 YSLEER. The CDR3 nucleotides are TGCGCCAGCAGCCAAGGGGGGGGTTCCTACAATGAGCAGTTCTTC. This codes for CASSQGGGSYNEQFF.

This chain uses TRBV5-4 with TRBJ2-7, with TRBD2 identical over 7 bases. Germline assignment: CDR1 SGHNT and CDR2 YYREEE (reference sequence). This CDR3 contains 15 residues. The V segment lost 5 bases and the J segment 5 bases; nucleotides outside the gene matches: 13. This CDR3 reads CASSAPWTRTHEQYF. The CDR3, as DNA: TGTGCCAGCAGTGCCCCCTGGACTAGAACTCACGAGCAGTACTTC.

This sequence joins TRBV7-2 and TRBJ2-1, with 12 nucleotides matching TRBD1. Germline values: CDR1 SGHTA, CDR2 FQGNSA. The CDR3 runs 17 residues. The V and J ends lost 0 bases and 7 bases, in that order; junction bases with no gene match: 7. The CDR3 DNA is TGTGCCAGCAGCTTAGCCGCCGGGACAGGGGGCTTAAATGAGCAGTTCTTC. Protein product: CASSLAAGTGGLNEQFF.

This clonotype was seen a few times. This chain joins TRBV7-6 and TRBJ2-5; 8 positions agree with TRBD2. The germline gives CDR1 SGHVS, CDR2 FNYEAQ. V trimming: 1 base; J trimming: 3 bases; junction bases outside the gene matches: 4. This CDR3 comprises 15 residues. CDR3 in DNA: TGTGCCAGCAGCTTAGTCGGGAGGGATAAAGAGACCCAGTACTTC. Its translation: CASSLVGRDKETQYF.

This clonotype is medium-sized by share. CDR3 in DNA: TGTGCCAGCAGTTACGGTGGACCTGGTGAGCAGTTCTTC. As protein: CASSYGGPGEQFF. This chain links TRBV6-5 with TRBJ2-1; D is unclear. Trimming pared 2 bases from V and 9 bases from J, leaving 11 bases between. The CDR3 totals 13 residues. Germline V gene data show CDR1 as MNHEY and CDR2 as SVGAGI.

A few counts support this clonotype. The chain has TRBV6-1 and TRBJ1-1; D gene ambiguous. V lost 7 bases, J lost 3 bases, and 12 bases lay in between. Germline V gives CDR1 MNHNS, CDR2 SASEGT. The CDR3 runs to 13 residues. This chain's CDR3 is CASTPGGDTEAFF. CDR3 DNA sequence: TGTGCCAGCACCCCCGGTGGAGACACTGAAGCTTTCTTT.

The table lists this clonotype with many counts. The genes are TRBV15 and TRBJ2-7; TRBD2 is a possible D gene (7 bases). Germline V gene lookup returns CDR1 LNHNV and CDR2 YYDKDF (reference sequence). This CDR3 is built from 16 residues. The V end was cut by 4 bases, the J end by 3 bases, with 19 bases between. This CDR3 is CATSKQTGRVDYEQYF. For the CDR3, the DNA is TGTGCCACCAGCAAGCAAACAGGGAGGGTGGACTACGAGCAGTACTTC.

This chain links TRBV10-3 with TRBJ2-6; D gene uncertain. CDR1 ENHRY and CDR2 SYGVKD come from the germline V gene. This CDR3 contains 17 residues. V lost 0 bases and J lost 3, with 12 bases in between. The CDR3 DNA reads TGTGCCATCAGTGAGTCTGTAGGCCAGAATGGGGCCAACGTCCTGACTTTC. The encoded protein is CAISESVGQNGANVLTF.